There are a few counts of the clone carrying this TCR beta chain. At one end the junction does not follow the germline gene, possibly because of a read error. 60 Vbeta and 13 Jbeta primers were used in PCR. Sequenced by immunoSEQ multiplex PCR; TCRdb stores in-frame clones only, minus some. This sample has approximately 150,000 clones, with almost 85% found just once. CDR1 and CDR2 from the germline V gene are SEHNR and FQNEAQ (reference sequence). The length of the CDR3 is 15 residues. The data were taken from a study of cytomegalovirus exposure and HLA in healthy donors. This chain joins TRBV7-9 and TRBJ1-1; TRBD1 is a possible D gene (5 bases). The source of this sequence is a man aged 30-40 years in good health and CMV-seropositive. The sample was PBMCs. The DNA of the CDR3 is TGTTCCAGCAGCTCCATACTCGGTGACAGCTATGAAGCTTTCTTT. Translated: CSSSSILGDSYEAFF.